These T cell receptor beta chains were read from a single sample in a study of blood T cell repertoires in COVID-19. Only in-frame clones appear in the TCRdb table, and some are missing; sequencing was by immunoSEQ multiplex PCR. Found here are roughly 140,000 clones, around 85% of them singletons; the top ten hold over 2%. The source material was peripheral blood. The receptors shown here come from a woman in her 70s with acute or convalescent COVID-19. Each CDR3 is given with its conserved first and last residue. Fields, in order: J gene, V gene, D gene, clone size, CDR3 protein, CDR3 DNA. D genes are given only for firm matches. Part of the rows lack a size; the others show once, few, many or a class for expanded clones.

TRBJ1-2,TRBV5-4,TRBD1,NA,CASSLARQGAHGYTF,TGTGCCAGCAGCTTGGCGCGACAGGGGGCGCATGGCTACACCTTC
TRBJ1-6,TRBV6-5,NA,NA,CASWPRGNSPLHF,TGTGCCAGCTGGCCCAGAGGGAATTCACCCCTCCACTTT
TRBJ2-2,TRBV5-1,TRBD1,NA,CASSGTVSTGELFF,TGCGCCAGTTCCGGGACAGTGAGCACCGGGGAGCTGTTTTTT
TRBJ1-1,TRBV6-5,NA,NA,CASTQGGNTEAFF,TGTGCCAGCACCCAAGGGGGGAACACTGAAGCTTTCTTT
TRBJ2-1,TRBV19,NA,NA,CASSPGGAGPRGEQFF,TGTGCCAGTAGCCCGGGGGGAGCGGGGCCCAGGGGTGAGCAGTTCTTC
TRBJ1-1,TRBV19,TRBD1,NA,CASSIDRTGTYTEAFF,TGTGCCAGTAGTATAGATAGGACAGGGACCTACACTGAAGCTTTCTTT
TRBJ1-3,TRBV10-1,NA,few,CASSRSSGNTIYF,TGCGCCAGCAGTCGGAGCTCTGGAAACACCATATATTTT
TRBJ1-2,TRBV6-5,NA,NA,CASSYQFWDSGYGYTF,TGTGCCAGCAGTTACCAGTTTTGGGACTCAGGCTATGGCTACACCTTC
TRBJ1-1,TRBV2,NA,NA,CASIFGGSNTEAFF,TGTGCCAGCATTTTCGGAGGCTCGAACACTGAAGCTTTCTTT
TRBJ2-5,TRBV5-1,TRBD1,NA,CASTLVSGQAPQYF,TGCGCCAGCACCCTCGTTTCGGGACAGGCCCCCCAGTACTTC
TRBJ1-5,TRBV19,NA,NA,CASSTNRDQPQHF,TGTGCCAGTAGTACTAACAGGGATCAGCCCCAGCATTTT
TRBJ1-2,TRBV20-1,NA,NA,CSASNSPRYGYTF,TGCAGTGCTAGTAACAGTCCTCGCTATGGCTACACCTTC
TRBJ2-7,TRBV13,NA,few,CASSLPGVPYEQYF,TGTGCCAGCAGCCTCCCAGGGGTCCCCTACGAGCAGTACTTC
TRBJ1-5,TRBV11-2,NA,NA,CARGRTDNQPQHF,TGTGCCAGAGGCCGGACAGACAATCAGCCCCAGCATTTT
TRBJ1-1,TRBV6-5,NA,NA,CASSYNYDLNTEAFF,TGTGCCAGCAGTTACAATTATGACTTGAACACTGAAGCTTTCTTT
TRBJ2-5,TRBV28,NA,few,CASSLSWAGAAETQYF,TGTGCCAGCAGCCTGTCGTGGGCGGGGGCCGCGGAGACCCAGTACTTC
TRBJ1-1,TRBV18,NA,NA,CASSPDWVNTEAFF,TGTGCCAGCTCACCAGACTGGGTGAACACTGAAGCTTTCTTT
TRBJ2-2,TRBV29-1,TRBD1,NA,CSVLIRGQGPYTGELFF,TGCAGCGTCCTTATTAGAGGACAGGGACCCTACACCGGGGAGCTGTTTTTT
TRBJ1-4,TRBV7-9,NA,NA,CASSLRVSTNEKLFF,TGTGCCAGCAGCCTCAGGGTTTCAACTAATGAAAAACTGTTTTTT
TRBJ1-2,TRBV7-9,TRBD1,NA,CASSRQGAYGYTF,TGTGCCAGCAGCCGACAGGGGGCTTATGGCTACACCTTC
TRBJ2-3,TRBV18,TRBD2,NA,CASSPPGLEGRTDTQYF,TGTGCCAGCTCACCCCCGGGACTAGAGGGAAGGACAGATACGCAGTATTTT
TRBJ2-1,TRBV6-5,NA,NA,CASSRGWEQFF,TGTGCCAGCAGCAGGGGTTGGGAGCAGTTCTTC
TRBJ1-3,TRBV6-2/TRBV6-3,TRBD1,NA,CASSYGDRDGNTIYF,TGTGCCAGCAGTTACGGAGACAGGGATGGAAACACCATATATTTT
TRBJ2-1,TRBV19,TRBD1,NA,CASAGTGKGEQFF,TGTGCCAGCGCTGGGACAGGGAAGGGGGAGCAGTTCTTC
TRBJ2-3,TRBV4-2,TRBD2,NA,CASSPRTSGDTDTQYF,TGTGCCAGCAGCCCCCGGACTAGCGGGGACACAGATACGCAGTATTTT
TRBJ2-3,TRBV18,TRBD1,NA,CASSPRVGQGADTQYF,TGTGCCAGCTCTCCTCGGGTGGGACAGGGCGCAGATACGCAGTATTTT
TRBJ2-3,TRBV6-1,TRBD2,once,CASSEGLAGGGTDTQYF,TGTGCCAGCAGTGAGGGACTAGCGGGGGGAGGCACAGATACGCAGTATTTT
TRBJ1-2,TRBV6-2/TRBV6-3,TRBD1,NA,CASSPVQGSGYGYTF,TGTGCCAGCAGTCCCGTACAGGGGTCGGGCTATGGCTACACCTTC
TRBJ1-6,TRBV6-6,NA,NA,CASSYGGGSPLHF,TGTGCCAGCAGTTATGGGGGAGGTTCACCCCTCCACTTT
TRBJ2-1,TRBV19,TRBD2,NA,CASSRTSGGNNEQFF,TGTGCCAGTAGCCGGACTAGCGGGGGAAACAATGAGCAGTTCTTC
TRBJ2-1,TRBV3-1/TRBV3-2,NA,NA,CASSQERGRQFF,TGTGCCAGCAGCCAAGAACGGGGGAGGCAGTTCTTC
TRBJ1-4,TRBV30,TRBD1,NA,CAWSATGGFGTLFF,TGTGCCTGGAGTGCGACAGGGGGCTTCGGGACACTGTTTTTT
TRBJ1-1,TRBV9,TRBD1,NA,CASSVGERARGTGEAFF,TGTGCCAGCAGCGTCGGTGAGAGAGCTCGGGGGACAGGCGAAGCTTTCTTT
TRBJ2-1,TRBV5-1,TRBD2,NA,CASSQSGGRQFF,TGCGCCAGCAGTCAGAGCGGGGGCCGGCAGTTCTTC
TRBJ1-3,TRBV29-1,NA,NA,CSVEGRGASGNTIYF,TGCAGCGTTGAAGGGCGGGGGGCCTCTGGAAACACCATATATTTT
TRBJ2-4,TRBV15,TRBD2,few,CATSSARGGGDIQYF,TGTGCCACCAGCAGTGCGCGGGGGGGCGGAGACATTCAGTACTTC
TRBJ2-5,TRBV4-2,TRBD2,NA,CASSQDVAGGFETQYF,TGTGCCAGCAGCCAAGATGTAGCGGGGGGGTTTGAGACCCAGTACTTC
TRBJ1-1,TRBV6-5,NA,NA,CASSYRGVEAFF,TGTGCCAGCAGTTACCGGGGGGTGGAAGCTTTCTTT
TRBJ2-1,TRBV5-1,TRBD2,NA,CASSFLTRGTSGGMNEQFF,TGCGCCAGCAGCTTTTTAACCAGAGGGACTAGCGGGGGGATGAATGAGCAGTTCTTC
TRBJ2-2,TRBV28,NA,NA,CASSPYAGQRFGGELFF,TGTGCCAGCAGTCCCTATGCGGGACAGCGGTTCGGCGGGGAGCTGTTTTTT
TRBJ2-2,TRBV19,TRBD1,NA,CASSPTQGVFGELFF,TGTGCCAGTAGCCCGACCCAGGGGGTGTTCGGGGAGCTGTTTTTT
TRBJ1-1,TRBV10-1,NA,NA,CARATGPDTEAFF,TGCGCCAGGGCCACAGGGCCGGACACTGAAGCTTTCTTT
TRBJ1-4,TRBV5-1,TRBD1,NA,CASSEGQGLSNEKLFF,TGCGCCAGCAGCGAGGGACAGGGGCTGAGTAATGAAAAACTGTTTTTT
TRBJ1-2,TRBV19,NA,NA,CASSIQQANYGYTF,TGTGCCAGTAGTATTCAACAGGCTAACTATGGCTACACCTTC
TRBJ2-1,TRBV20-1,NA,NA,CSVSGSNEQFF,TGCAGTGTAAGCGGATCCAATGAGCAGTTCTTC
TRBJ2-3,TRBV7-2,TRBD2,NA,CASSLVGSGGAGDTQYF,TGTGCCAGCAGCTTAGTGGGTAGCGGGGGGGCTGGGGATACGCAGTATTTT